This T cell receptor beta chain originates from a study of T-cell memory formation after mild COVID-19. Study-wide background: TCR clusters were mostly confined to one donor each.

Overall study results and limits: Within pre-infection memory, some responding clones were found, suggesting cross-reactive memory joined.

In its sample, this clonotype was seen a few times. Antigen specificity is unknown. Germline-derived CDR1 and CDR2 are DFQATT and SNEGSKA (reference sequence). The V end lost 1 base, the J end lost 8 bases, and 14 bases lay between the germline ends. CDR3 length: 13 amino acids. TCRdb passed the 5' RACE reads through MiXCR, listing each CDR3 protein once. In the table there are about 110,000 distinct CDR3 sequences, about a sixth of which are singletons. This chain connects TRBV20-1 to TRBJ1-2; maybe TRBD1 (5 bases). The material sequenced was PBMCs or a T cell subset sorted from them (not recorded which). This sequence was found in a man aged 18 to 29 who had mild COVID-19 (a few samples of this study predate the infection). Cell type and time point are not known. The CDR3 sequence: CSARVNGDWGYTF. CDR3 in DNA: TGCAGTGCTAGAGTAAATGGGGACTGGGGCTACACCTTC.